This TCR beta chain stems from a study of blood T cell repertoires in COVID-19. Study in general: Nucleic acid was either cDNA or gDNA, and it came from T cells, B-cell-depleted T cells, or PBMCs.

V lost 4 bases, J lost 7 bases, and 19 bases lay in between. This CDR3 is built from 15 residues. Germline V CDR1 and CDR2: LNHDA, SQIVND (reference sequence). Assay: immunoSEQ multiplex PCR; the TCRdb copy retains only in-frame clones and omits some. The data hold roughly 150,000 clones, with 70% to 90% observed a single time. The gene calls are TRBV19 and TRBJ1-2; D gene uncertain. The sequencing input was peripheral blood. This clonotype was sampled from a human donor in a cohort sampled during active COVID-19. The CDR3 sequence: CASSKRAEGLGGYTF. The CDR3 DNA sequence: TGTGCCAGTAGTAAAAGGGCGGAGGGCTTGGGTGGCTACACCTTC.